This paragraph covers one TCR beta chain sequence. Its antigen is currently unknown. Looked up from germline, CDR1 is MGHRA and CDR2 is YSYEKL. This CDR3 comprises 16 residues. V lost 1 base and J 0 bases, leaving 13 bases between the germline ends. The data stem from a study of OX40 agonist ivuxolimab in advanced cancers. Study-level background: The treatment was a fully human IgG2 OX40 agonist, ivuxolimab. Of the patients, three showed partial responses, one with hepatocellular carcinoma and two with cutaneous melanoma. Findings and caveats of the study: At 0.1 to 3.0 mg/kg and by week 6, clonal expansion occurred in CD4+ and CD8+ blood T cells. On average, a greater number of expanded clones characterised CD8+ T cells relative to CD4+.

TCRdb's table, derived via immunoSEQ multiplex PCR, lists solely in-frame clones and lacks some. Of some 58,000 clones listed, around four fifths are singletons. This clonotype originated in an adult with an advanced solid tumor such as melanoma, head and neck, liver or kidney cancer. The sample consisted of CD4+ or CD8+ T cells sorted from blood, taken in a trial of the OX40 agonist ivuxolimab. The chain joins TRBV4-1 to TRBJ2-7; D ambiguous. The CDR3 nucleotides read TGCGCCAGCAGCCAAGGGGAACAAACCGTCTCCTACGAGCAGTACTTC. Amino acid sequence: CASSQGEQTVSYEQYF.